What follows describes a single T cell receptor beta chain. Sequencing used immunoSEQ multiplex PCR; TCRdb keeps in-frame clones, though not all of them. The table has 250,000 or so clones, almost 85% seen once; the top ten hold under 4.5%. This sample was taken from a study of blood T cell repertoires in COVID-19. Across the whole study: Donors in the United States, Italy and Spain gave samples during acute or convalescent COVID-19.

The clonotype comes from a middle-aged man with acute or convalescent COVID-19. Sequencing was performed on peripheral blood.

The CDR3 nucleotides are TGTGCCAGCAGTCCTGCAAGGACAGGGGGCAATCAGCCCCAGCATTTT. This encodes CASSPARTGGNQPQHF. The chain recombines TRBV28 with TRBJ1-5; TRBD1 aligns across 9 bases. From germline, CDR1 is MDHEN and CDR2 SYDVKM. V lost 5 bases, J lost 2 bases, and 7 bases stayed unmatched. The CDR3 is 16 residues long.